This TCR beta chain is drawn from a study of shared clonotypes between healthy human individuals. Study summary: Donors consisted of two women and a few men between 18 and 49. Findings of the study overall: The study found about 5% of naive CD4 clonotypes shared across several donors. Depth of sequencing was expected to influence donor clonotype sharing. Despite large depth, rarefaction showed incomplete sorted-subset sequencing.

On this clone itself: Its specificity is not known.

The protocol was immunoSEQ multiplex PCR, while the TCRdb copy is restricted to in-frame clones and leaves out a portion. Here the sample spans millions of clones, around 94% being singletons. The CDR3 has 12 residues. V trimming: 10 bases; J trimming: 2 bases; junction bases outside the gene matches: 5. CDR1 ENHRY and CDR2 SYGVKD come from the germline V gene. The clonotype was recovered from a man aged 18 to 29 in good health. The chain is built from TRBV10-3 and TRBJ2-7, with 7 bases aligning to TRBD1. The sequencing input was naive CD4+ T cells sorted from blood. Subset denoted: CD45RA+ positively selected. In nucleotides, the CDR3 is TGTGCCACCCTAGACAGGGCCTACGAGCAGTACTTC. Translation: CATLDRAYEQYF.